This is a list of T cell receptor beta chains from one sample in a study of cytomegalovirus exposure and HLA in healthy donors. Data came from immunoSEQ multiplex PCR; TCRdb stores just in-frame clones and leaves some out. The sample lists more than 95,000 clones, approximately 75% seen once, with 4% to 5% in the top ten. Sequenced input: PBMCs. These receptors originate from a man aged 50-59 years in good health and CMV-seropositive. The CDR3 runs from the conserved cysteine through the conserved F or W. Each record gives: CDR3 protein, CDR3 DNA, D gene, J gene, V gene, clone size. D genes are given only for firm matches. Only part of the rows carry a size: once, few, many, or a class if the clone is expanded.

CASSRDGTGGNQPQHF,TGTGCCAGCAGCCGGGATGGGACTGGCGGAAATCAGCCCCAGCATTTT,.,TRBJ1-5,TRBV4-2,.
CASSLSRAASNQPQHF,TGTGCCAGCAGCCTTTCGCGTGCAGCGAGCAATCAGCCCCAGCATTTT,.,TRBJ1-5,TRBV7-9,few
CASSPGQGARNYGYTF,TGTGCCAGCAGCCCCGGACAGGGGGCGCGCAACTATGGCTACACCTTC,TRBD1,TRBJ1-2,TRBV5-4,.
CASSTSDRNTEALF,TGCGCCAGCAGCACTTCGGACAGGAACACTGAAGCTCTCTTT,TRBD1,TRBJ1-1,TRBV5-1,.
CASSSTGTSGTIEQFF,TGTGCCAGCTCCTCTACCGGGACTAGCGGGACGATTGAGCAGTTCTTC,TRBD2,TRBJ2-1,TRBV18,.
CASSLAPTRQETQYF,TGTGCCAGCAGCTTAGCGCCGACAAGACAAGAGACCCAGTACTTC,.,TRBJ2-5,TRBV7-2,once
CASSPGTLSGNTIYF,TGCGCCAGCAGCCCGGGGACACTCTCTGGAAACACCATATATTTT,.,TRBJ1-3,TRBV10-1,once
CAWSVTRQGEQYF,TGTGCCTGGAGTGTAACCCGCCAGGGCGAGCAGTACTTC,.,TRBJ2-7,TRBV30,.
CASRPGLAGVVQYF,TGTGCCAGCAGGCCGGGACTAGCGGGGGTAGTGCAGTACTTC,TRBD2,TRBJ2-7,TRBV6-5,few
CASSLGLRGIAGELFF,TGCGCCAGCAGCCTCGGACTCAGGGGGATAGCCGGGGAGCTGTTTTTT,TRBD1,TRBJ2-2,TRBV5-1,.
CASSSSSYEQYF,TGTGCCAGCAGCTCTAGCTCCTACGAGCAGTACTTC,.,TRBJ2-7,TRBV5-6,.
CASSAQGAFTEAFF,TGTGCCAGTAGTGCTCAGGGGGCGTTCACTGAAGCTTTCTTT,TRBD1,TRBJ1-1,TRBV19,.
CASSPGQVPNTEAFF,TGTGCCAGCAGCCCGGGACAGGTGCCGAACACTGAAGCTTTCTTT,TRBD1,TRBJ1-1,TRBV7-9,.
CASSYDRDHEQYF,TGCGCCAGCAGCTACGACAGGGACCACGAGCAGTACTTC,TRBD1,TRBJ2-7,TRBV5-1,.
CASSQDNRETSSNQPQHF,TGCGCCAGCAGCCAAGATAACAGGGAGACGTCGAGCAATCAGCCCCAGCATTTT,.,TRBJ1-5,TRBV4-1,.
CASSSRTSGGADEQFF,TGTGCCAGCAGTTCTCGGACTAGCGGGGGGGCCGATGAGCAGTTCTTC,TRBD2,TRBJ2-1,TRBV28,.